Following are 7 T cell receptor beta chains from one sample sequenced in a study of T cells after yellow fever vaccination. TCRdb analysed the 5' RACE reads with MiXCR anew, one entry per CDR3 protein. The table shows about 340,000 distinct CDR3 sequences, with 7.5% to 9% occurring only once. The source was PBMCs, collected on the day of the first yellow fever vaccination. These TCRs come from a man aged 18 to 29 who received the YFV17D yellow fever vaccine.

This clonotype was observed a handful of times. The chain employs TRBV7-2 and TRBJ2-6; D is uncertain. Per germline, CDR1 SGHTA and CDR2 FQGNSA. V dropped 6 bases and J dropped 2 bases, with 8 bases sitting between them. The CDR3 is 14 residues long. The CDR3 here is CASSGRAGANVLTF. The CDR3 DNA sequence: TGTGCCAGCAGTGGTAGGGCTGGGGCCAACGTCCTGACTTTC.

This clonotype was counted a few times. The chain joins TRBV20-1 to TRBJ2-1, with D uncertain. Germline V gene data show CDR1 as DFQATT and CDR2 as SNEGSKA (reference sequence). The CDR3 sequence is 15 residues long. Trimming took off 8 bases at V and 6 bases at J, with 23 bases between the two ends. DNA for the CDR3: TGCAGTACATCACGGCCCCAAGCCCCCTTCAATGAGCAGTTCTTC. Translation: CSTSRPQAPFNEQFF.

The J gene is TRBJ2-3, the V gene TRBV5-1, with D tentatively TRBD2 (6 bases). CDR3 length: 16 amino acids. Germline CDR1 reads SGHRS; CDR2 reads YFSETQ. Trimming took 2 bases from V and 5 from J, leaving 18 bases between them. The CDR3, as DNA: TGCGCCAGCAGCTTAACCCCACCGGGACTCCAAGATACGCAGTATTTT. Translating it yields CASSLTPPGLQDTQYF.

This clonotype was seen a handful of times. The chain recombines TRBV7-2 with TRBJ1-5; TRBD1 aligns across 8 bases. This CDR3 has 16 amino acids. V lost 3 bases, J lost 4 bases, and 8 bases stayed unmatched. Germline CDR1 reads SGHTA; CDR2 reads FQGNSA. CDR3 region: CASSFTGTGANQPQHF. The CDR3 DNA sequence: TGTGCCAGCAGCTTTACCGGGACAGGAGCTAATCAGCCCCAGCATTTT.

The chain employs TRBV19 and TRBJ1-2, with unresolved D. V was pared by 3 bases and J by 5 bases, with 4 bases between. The CDR3 is 11 amino acids. CDR1 and CDR2 (germline): LNHDA, SQIVND (reference sequence). CDR3 protein: CASSIGYGYTF. The CDR3 region has the DNA TGTGCCAGTAGTATTGGGTATGGCTACACCTTC.

This clonotype was found a few times. The V and J genes are TRBV29-1 and TRBJ1-1; D remains ambiguous. Per germline, CDR1 SQVTM and CDR2 ANQGSEA. V lost 7 bases and J 0 bases, leaving 18 bases between the germline ends. The CDR3 sequence is 15 residues long. The CDR3 sequence is CSAGSGWGMNTEAFF. CDR3 in DNA: TGCAGCGCCGGGTCGGGGTGGGGTATGAACACTGAAGCTTTCTTT.

The chain uses TRBV20-1 and TRBJ2-7; D possibly corresponds to TRBD1 (5 bases). CDR3 size: 13 residues. CDR1 DFQATT and CDR2 SNEGSKA come from the germline V gene (reference sequence). This CDR3 reads CSATTTTVHEQYF. The CDR3 DNA reads as TGCAGCGCCACAACGACGACAGTCCACGAGCAGTACTTC.